This T cell receptor beta chain was observed in a study of blood T cell repertoires in COVID-19. Study-wide background: PBMCs, B-cell-depleted T cells, or T cells provided the cDNA or gDNA that made up the material.

The study recruited people aged 18 to 89 years across some 23 US areas. Repertoires were generated with immunoSEQ multiplex PCR, while TCRdb's copy carries only in-frame clones and drops some. The repertoire holds over 200,000 clones, with 86% as singletons. CDR1 and CDR2 (germline): LNHDA, SQIVND (reference sequence). The CDR3 covers 18 residues. V lost 6 bases and J lost 0, with 18 bases in between. The specimen was PBMCs or T cells enriched from blood (not recorded which). J is TRBJ2-6 and V is TRBV19, with TRBD2 as a possible D gene (7 bases). This TCR was sampled from a woman between 50 and 59 years old in a cohort exposed to, infected with or recovered from COVID-19 (not recorded which). DNA for the CDR3: TGTGCCAGTAGCCATGGGAAGGGGGACTACTCTGGGGCCAACGTCCTGACTTTC. Amino acids: CASSHGKGDYSGANVLTF.